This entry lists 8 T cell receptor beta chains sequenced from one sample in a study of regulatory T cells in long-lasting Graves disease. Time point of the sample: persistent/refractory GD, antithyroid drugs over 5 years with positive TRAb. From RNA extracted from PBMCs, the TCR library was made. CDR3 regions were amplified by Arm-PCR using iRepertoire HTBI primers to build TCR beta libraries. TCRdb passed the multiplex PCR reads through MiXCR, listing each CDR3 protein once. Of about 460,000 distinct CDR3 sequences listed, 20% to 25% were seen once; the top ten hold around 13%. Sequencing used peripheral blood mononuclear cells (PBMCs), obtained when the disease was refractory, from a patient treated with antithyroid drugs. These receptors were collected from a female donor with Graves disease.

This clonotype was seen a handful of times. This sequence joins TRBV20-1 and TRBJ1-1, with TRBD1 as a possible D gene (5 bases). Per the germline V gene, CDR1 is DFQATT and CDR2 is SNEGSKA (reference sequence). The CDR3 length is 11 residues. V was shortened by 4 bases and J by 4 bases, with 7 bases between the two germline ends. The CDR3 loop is CSATGVTEAFF. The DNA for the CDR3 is TGCAGTGCTACGGGGGTCACTGAAGCTTTCTTT.

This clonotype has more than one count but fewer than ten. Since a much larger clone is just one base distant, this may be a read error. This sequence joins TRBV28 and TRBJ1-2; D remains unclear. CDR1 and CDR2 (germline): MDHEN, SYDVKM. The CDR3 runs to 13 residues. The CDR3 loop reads CASSSSVDYGHTF. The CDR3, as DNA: TGTGCCAGCAGTTCCTCGGTAGATTATGGCCACACCTTC.

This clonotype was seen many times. CDR3 sequence reads: CASSDTGVGGIQYF. CDR3 nucleotides: TGTGCCAGCAGTGATACAGGGGTAGGGGGCATTCAGTACTTC. The rearrangement joins TRBV6-1 to TRBJ2-4; 7 bases map to TRBD1. Germline CDR1 reads MNHNS; CDR2 reads SASEGT. The CDR3 is 14 amino acids. V trimming: 3 bases; J trimming: 9 bases; junction bases outside the gene matches: 8.

This chain's CDR3 is CASSLYTMGQYF. The CDR3 DNA reads TGTGCCAGCAGCCTTTACACGATGGGGCAGTACTTC. This chain joins TRBV7-9 and TRBJ2-7; no definite D call. The V and J ends lost 5 bases and 9 bases respectively, with 14 bases between them. Germline loops: CDR1 SEHNR, CDR2 FQNEAQ (reference sequence). The CDR3 consists of 12 residues.

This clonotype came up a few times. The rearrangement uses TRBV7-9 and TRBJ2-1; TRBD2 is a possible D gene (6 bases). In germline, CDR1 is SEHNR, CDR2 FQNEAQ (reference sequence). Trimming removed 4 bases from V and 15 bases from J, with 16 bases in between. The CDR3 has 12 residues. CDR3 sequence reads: CASSSENGGRFF. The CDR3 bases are TGTGCCAGCAGCTCAGAGAACGGGGGACGGTTCTTC.

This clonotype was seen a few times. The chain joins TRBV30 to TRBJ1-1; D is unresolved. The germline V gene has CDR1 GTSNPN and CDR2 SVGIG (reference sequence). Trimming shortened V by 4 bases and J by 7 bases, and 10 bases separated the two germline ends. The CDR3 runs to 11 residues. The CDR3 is CAWTLWREAFF. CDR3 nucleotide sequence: TGTGCCTGGACGCTATGGCGTGAAGCTTTCTTT.

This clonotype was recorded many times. As DNA, the CDR3 is TGTGCCAGCAGTCCTCGGTGGGGGACAGGGGTGCATCAGCCCCAGCATTTT. Translation gives CASSPRWGTGVHQPQHF. The V gene is TRBV2, the J gene TRBJ1-5, with 10 bases fitting TRBD1. V trimming: 5 bases; J trimming: 5 bases; junction bases outside the gene matches: 12. CDR1 and CDR2 from the germline V gene are SNHLY and FYNNEI. The CDR3 spans 17 residues.

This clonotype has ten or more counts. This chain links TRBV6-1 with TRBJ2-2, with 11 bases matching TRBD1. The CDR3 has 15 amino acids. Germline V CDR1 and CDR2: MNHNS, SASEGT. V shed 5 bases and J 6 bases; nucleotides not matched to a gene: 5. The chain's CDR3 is CASSPGQGASGELFF. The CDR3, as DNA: TGTGCCAGCAGTCCAGGACAGGGGGCATCCGGGGAGCTGTTTTTT.